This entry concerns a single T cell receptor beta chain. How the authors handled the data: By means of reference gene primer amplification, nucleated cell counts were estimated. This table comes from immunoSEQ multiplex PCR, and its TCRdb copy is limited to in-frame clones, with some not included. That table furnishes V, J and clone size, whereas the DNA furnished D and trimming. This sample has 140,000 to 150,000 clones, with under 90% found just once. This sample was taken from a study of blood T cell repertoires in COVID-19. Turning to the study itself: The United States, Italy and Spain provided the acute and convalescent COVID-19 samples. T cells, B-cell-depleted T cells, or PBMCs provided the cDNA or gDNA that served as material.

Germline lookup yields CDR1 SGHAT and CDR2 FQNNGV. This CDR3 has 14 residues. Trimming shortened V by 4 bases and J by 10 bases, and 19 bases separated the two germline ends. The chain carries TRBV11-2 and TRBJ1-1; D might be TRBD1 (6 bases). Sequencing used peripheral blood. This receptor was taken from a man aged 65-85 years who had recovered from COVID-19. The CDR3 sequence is CASSSTGPMSVAFF. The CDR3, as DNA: TGTGCCAGCAGCTCAACAGGGCCTATGTCTGTAGCTTTCTTT.